Listed below are T cell receptor beta chains from one sample, sequenced in a study of cytomegalovirus exposure and HLA in healthy donors. The assay was immunoSEQ multiplex PCR, and TCRdb's table has in-frame clones only and misses some. This table holds roughly 55,000 clones, around 79% found once. Material: PBMCs. These receptors came from a female donor in good health and CMV-seronegative. The CDR3 runs from the conserved cysteine through the conserved F or W. Each record gives: D gene, V gene, clone size, J gene, CDR3 DNA, CDR3 protein. The D gene is left open where the match is weak. Clone size is shown for a subset of rows, as once, few, many or a class of expanded clone.

>.|TRBV27|.|TRBJ2-7
TGTGCCAGCAGTATGATTCCCGGAGCAACCTACGAGCAGTACTTC
CASSMIPGATYEQYF
>.|TRBV5-1|.|TRBJ2-4
TGCGCCAGCAGCTTGGGGGGCAGAACAGATGACATTCAGTACTTC
CASSLGGRTDDIQYF
>TRBD2|TRBV5-1|.|TRBJ2-3
TGCGCCAGCAGCTCCAGCGGGAGTAGCACAGATACGCAGTATTTT
CASSSSGSSTDTQYF
>TRBD1|TRBV18|few|TRBJ1-1
TGTGCCAGCTCACCACTCGACAGGGGTGAAGCTTTCTTT
CASSPLDRGEAFF
>.|TRBV18|.|TRBJ2-1
TGTGCCAGCTCACCAAGGTACAGTGAGCAGTTCTTC
CASSPRYSEQFF
>TRBD2|TRBV5-1|.|TRBJ2-2
TGCGCCAGCAGCTTGAATCTAGCGGGAGGCTTCGGGGAGCTGTTTTTT
CASSLNLAGGFGELFF
>TRBD1|TRBV9|.|TRBJ1-1
TGTGCCAGCAGCGTTCTCCGGACAGGTGAGAACACTGAAGCTTTCTTT
CASSVLRTGENTEAFF
>.|TRBV5-6|medium-sized|TRBJ1-4
TGTGCCAGCAGCTTTACACAGGGCTACGTGGTATCTAATGAAAAACTGTTTTTT
CASSFTQGYVVSNEKLFF
>TRBD1|TRBV4-1|.|TRBJ2-3
TGCGCCAGCAGTGCTGGGACAGGGTCAACAGATACGCAGTATTTT
CASSAGTGSTDTQYF
>.|TRBV29-1|.|TRBJ2-7
TGCAGCGTTGATCTACTGTACTACGAGCAGTACTTC
CSVDLLYYEQYF
>.|TRBV5-1|.|TRBJ2-1
TGCGCCAGCAGCTTAACAGGGTCGGACAATGAGCAGTTCTTC
CASSLTGSDNEQFF
>TRBD1|TRBV9|.|TRBJ1-3
TGTGCCAGCAGCGTAGGTACAGGGGGTACTGGAAACACCATATATTTT
CASSVGTGGTGNTIYF
>.|TRBV28|.|TRBJ2-5
TGTGCCAGCAGCCTCCGCGGTATAGTAGCGGAAGAGACCCAGTACTTC
CASSLRGIVAEETQYF
>TRBD1|TRBV4-1|.|TRBJ1-5
TGCGCCAGCAGCCAAGCACAGGGGTCAAATCAGCCCCAGCATTTT
CASSQAQGSNQPQHF
>.|TRBV5-6|.|TRBJ1-6
TGTGCCAGCAGCTTTGGAGCGGCGAATTCACCCCTCCACTTT
CASSFGAANSPLHF
>.|TRBV6-6|.|TRBJ1-5
TGTGCCAGCAGAGCCGAAAATCAGCCCCAGCATTTT
CASRAENQPQHF
>TRBD2|TRBV10-3|.|TRBJ2-1
TGTGCCATCACAAGCGGGGGGCCCTCCTACAATGAGCAGTTCTTC
CAITSGGPSYNEQFF
>.|TRBV6-1|.|TRBJ1-5
TGTGCCAGCAGCAGACAGTCGTATAGCAATCAGCCCCAGCATTTT
CASSRQSYSNQPQHF
>TRBD2|TRBV30|.|TRBJ2-1
TGTGCCTGTAGCGGGGACCCTCGGGAGCAGTTCTTC
CACSGDPREQFF
>.|TRBV7-3|.|TRBJ1-6
TGTGCCAGCAGTTTCCTAGGAGGGAATTCCCCCCTCCACTTT
CASSFLGGNSPLHF
>TRBD2|TRBV19|.|TRBJ2-7
TGTGCCAGTAGTAAAAGACTAGCGGCCCAGGGTGGCTACGAGCAGTACTTC
CASSKRLAAQGGYEQYF
>.|TRBV20-1|.|TRBJ2-7
TGCAGTGCTCCCCTACCCTACGAGCAGTACTTC
CSAPLPYEQYF
>.|TRBV6-1|.|TRBJ2-5
TGTGCCAGCAGTGAGATAAGCGTAGAGACCCAGTACTTC
CASSEISVETQYF
>.|TRBV19|.|TRBJ2-6
TGTGCCAGTAGTGGCAGGGTCTCTGGGGCCAACGTCCTGACTTTC
CASSGRVSGANVLTF
>TRBD1|TRBV28|once|TRBJ1-4
TGTGCCAGCAGTTCATCAGGGGGCGGAGGGGAAAAACTGTTTTTT
CASSSSGGGGEKLFF
>.|TRBV15|.|TRBJ1-1
TGTGCCACCAGATCAGGGGAACAGGGTGAAGCTTTCTTT
CATRSGEQGEAFF
>.|TRBV28|.|TRBJ1-1
TGTGCCAGCAGTTTTCATTCAGGAGGGAACACTGAAGCTTTCTTT
CASSFHSGGNTEAFF
>.|TRBV19|few|TRBJ1-3
TGTGCCAGTAGCCGGGACAATGGAAACACCATATATTTT
CASSRDNGNTIYF
>.|TRBV6-5|.|TRBJ2-7
TGTGCCAGCAGTTCCGCCTTCGGCTACGAGCAGTACTTC
CASSSAFGYEQYF
>.|TRBV30|.|TRBJ1-6
TGTGCCTGGAGTGATAAGGGAGGAGATAATTCACCCCTCCACTTT
CAWSDKGGDNSPLHF
>.|TRBV7-2|few|TRBJ1-5
TGTGCCAGCAGCTTCGGAGAGTTAAATCAGCCCCAGCATTTT
CASSFGELNQPQHF
>.|TRBV7-9|.|TRBJ2-1
TGTGCCAGCAGCTTAGGGACGGGGGGCGGGGGTGAGCAGTTCTTC
CASSLGTGGGGEQFF
>.|TRBV28|.|TRBJ2-5
TGTGCCAGCAGTTACAGACAGGTCGAGACCCAGTACTTC
CASSYRQVETQYF
>TRBD2|TRBV7-2|.|TRBJ2-1
TGTGCCAGCAGCTTATTCAGGGCCGGGGGGTTGGGCGGGGGGCCAGAGCAGTTCTTC
CASSLFRAGGLGGGPEQFF
>.|TRBV13|.|TRBJ2-7
TGTGCCAGCAGCCACAAGGCGGGCTACGAGCAGTACTTC
CASSHKAGYEQYF
>.|TRBV27|.|TRBJ2-1
TGTGCCAGCAGTTTGGCCTTCTCCTACAATGAGCAGTTCTTC
CASSLAFSYNEQFF
>.|TRBV21-1|.|TRBJ2-3
TGTGCCAGCAGCAAAGGTGCGGGGGCGCGCCCCTGTAGCACAGATACGCAGTATTTT
CASSKGAGARPCSTDTQYF
>TRBD2|TRBV5-1|once|TRBJ2-3
TGCGCCAGCAGCTTGGGTGTCGGGGGGAACACAGATACGCAGTATTTT
CASSLGVGGNTDTQYF
>TRBD2|TRBV9|.|TRBJ2-5
TGTGCCAGCAGCGAAGCAGGCGGGGGGGCCCCAGAGACCCAGTACTTC
CASSEAGGGAPETQYF
>TRBD1|TRBV29-1|.|TRBJ1-5
TGCAGCGTTGAAGATCAAGGGTACAGGGGGGCGACATATAGCAATCAGCCCCAGCATTTT
CSVEDQGYRGATYSNQPQHF
>TRBD1|TRBV7-3|.|TRBJ1-1
TGTGCCAGCAGCCAACAGGGGAGAGGCACTGAAGCTTTCTTT
CASSQQGRGTEAFF
>TRBD2|TRBV4-2|.|TRBJ2-1
TGTGCCAGCAGCCAAGGGGCTAGCGGGAGGTCCAATGAGCAGTTCTTC
CASSQGASGRSNEQFF
>.|TRBV6-6|.|TRBJ2-1
TGTGCCAGCAGTTACTCGGACAGCAAGCAGTTCTTC
CASSYSDSKQFF